This TCR beta chain was retrieved from a study of prognosis after radiotherapy for stage I lung cancer. Study overall: Recruitment took place in Nanjing, China, where patients with stage I non-small cell lung cancer were enrolled between early 2018 and 2019. Findings and caveats of the study: Shannon entropy after stereotactic body radiation therapy was lower in patients who developed distant metastases.

At least ten counts were recorded for this clonotype. Antigen: not known. V was clipped by 2 bases and J by 5 bases, with 6 bases between them. CDR3 length: 12 residues. Germline lookup yields CDR1 MDHEN and CDR2 SYDVKM. The authors amplified TCR beta CDR3 from genomic DNA using two-round multiplex PCR. First-round PCR, the initial amplification, used primers specific to each TRBV and TRBJ gene. In TCRdb, the multiplex PCR reads were re-called with MiXCR into one record per CDR3 protein. The sample has about 31,000 distinct CDR3 sequences, approximately 30% seen once. Peripheral blood was collected in volumes of about 5.9 milliliters at each of two time points.

The chain uses TRBV28 and TRBJ1-2; D uncertain. This TCR was sampled from a donor aged 50 or older with non-small cell lung cancer. Sequenced here: PBMCs, sampled before or after stereotactic body radiation therapy (not recorded which). This chain's CDR3 is CASSLTNYGYTF. CDR3 coding DNA: TGTGCCAGCAGTTTAACGAATTATGGCTACACCTTC.